This is a list of T cell receptor beta chains from one sample in a study of blood T cell repertoires in COVID-19. TCRdb's copy holds only in-frame clones and misses some; the assay was immunoSEQ multiplex PCR. The table shows some 430,000 clones, with 90% occurring only once. Sequenced material: PBMCs or T cells enriched from blood (not recorded which). The receptors were gathered from a man younger than 30 who had recovered from COVID-19. CDR3s include the opening cysteine and the closing phenylalanine or tryptophan. A D gene is named only where the DNA matches it firmly. Rows may omit the clone size; those that give it use once, few, many or a size class.

d_call: NA; clone_size: NA; j_call: TRBJ1-2; v_call: TRBV27; cdr3_aa: CASSFTGLYGYTF; cdr3_nt: TGTGCCAGCAGTTTTACAGGGTTGTATGGCTACACCTTC
d_call: NA; clone_size: NA; j_call: TRBJ2-7; v_call: TRBV25-1; cdr3_aa: CASSESGVRNEQYF; cdr3_nt: TGTGCCAGCAGTGAATCCGGAGTTAGGAACGAGCAGTACTTC
d_call: NA; clone_size: NA; j_call: TRBJ1-3; v_call: TRBV13; cdr3_aa: CASSPSGSSGNTIYF; cdr3_nt: TGTGCCAGCAGCCCCTCGGGATCCTCTGGAAACACCATATATTTT
d_call: NA; clone_size: NA; j_call: TRBJ2-2; v_call: TRBV5-1; cdr3_aa: CASSLDPGSTGELFF; cdr3_nt: TGCGCCAGCAGCTTAGATCCTGGGAGCACCGGGGAGCTGTTTTTT
d_call: NA; clone_size: NA; j_call: TRBJ2-1; v_call: TRBV10-1; cdr3_aa: CASSESGQAWNEQFF; cdr3_nt: TGCGCCAGCAGTGAGTCGGGGCAGGCTTGGAATGAGCAGTTCTTC
d_call: NA; clone_size: NA; j_call: TRBJ2-3; v_call: TRBV4-1; cdr3_aa: CASSFRGFSTDTQYF; cdr3_nt: TGCGCCAGCAGCTTCCGGGGGTTTAGCACAGATACGCAGTATTTT
d_call: NA; clone_size: NA; j_call: TRBJ1-5; v_call: TRBV7-6; cdr3_aa: CASSGDSYQPQHF; cdr3_nt: TGTGCCAGCAGCGGTGACAGCTATCAGCCCCAGCATTTT
d_call: TRBD1; clone_size: NA; j_call: TRBJ1-3; v_call: TRBV18; cdr3_aa: CASSPTGESGNTIYF; cdr3_nt: TGTGCCAGCTCACCGACAGGGGAGTCTGGAAACACCATATATTTT
d_call: TRBD1; clone_size: NA; j_call: TRBJ1-6; v_call: TRBV7-6; cdr3_aa: CASSSPQGAYSPLHF; cdr3_nt: TGTGCCAGCAGCTCCCCACAGGGGGCTTATTCACCCCTCCACTTT
d_call: NA; clone_size: NA; j_call: TRBJ2-5; v_call: TRBV29-1; cdr3_aa: CSAGGGETQYF; cdr3_nt: TGCAGCGCGGGGGGCGGGGAGACCCAGTACTTC
d_call: NA; clone_size: NA; j_call: TRBJ2-3; v_call: TRBV29-1; cdr3_aa: CSVRVSTDTQYF; cdr3_nt: TGCAGCGTTAGAGTCAGCACAGATACGCAGTATTTT
d_call: NA; clone_size: NA; j_call: TRBJ2-2; v_call: TRBV5-1; cdr3_aa: CASSLVGADFERLFF; cdr3_nt: TGCGCCAGCAGCTTGGTAGGGGCGGATTTCGAACGGCTGTTTTTT
d_call: NA; clone_size: NA; j_call: TRBJ1-1; v_call: TRBV29-1; cdr3_aa: CSAGGRVGNTEAFF; cdr3_nt: TGCAGCGCTGGAGGCCGGGTCGGGAACACTGAAGCTTTCTTT
d_call: NA; clone_size: NA; j_call: TRBJ2-3; v_call: TRBV6-1; cdr3_aa: CASSEVGEGADTQYF; cdr3_nt: TGTGCCAGCAGTGAAGTGGGAGAGGGTGCAGATACGCAGTATTTT
d_call: TRBD1; clone_size: once; j_call: TRBJ1-6; v_call: TRBV11-3; cdr3_aa: CASSSPGQGKRPLHF; cdr3_nt: TGTGCCAGCAGCTCCCCGGGACAGGGAAAAAGGCCCCTCCACTTT
d_call: TRBD1; clone_size: NA; j_call: TRBJ1-2; v_call: TRBV7-2; cdr3_aa: CASRDREDYGYTF; cdr3_nt: TGTGCCAGCAGAGACAGGGAAGACTATGGCTACACCTTC
d_call: NA; clone_size: NA; j_call: TRBJ2-5; v_call: TRBV4-1; cdr3_aa: CASSHAPRQRQETQYF; cdr3_nt: TGCGCCAGCAGCCACGCCCCCCGACAGAGACAAGAGACCCAGTACTTC
d_call: TRBD1; clone_size: NA; j_call: TRBJ1-1; v_call: TRBV18; cdr3_aa: CASSPSTGVNTEAFF; cdr3_nt: TGTGCCAGCTCCCCTTCGACAGGGGTTAACACTGAAGCTTTCTTT
d_call: NA; clone_size: NA; j_call: TRBJ1-6; v_call: TRBV30; cdr3_aa: CAWSSGRGSPLHF; cdr3_nt: TGTGCCTGGAGTAGCGGACGGGGGTCACCCCTCCACTTT
d_call: NA; clone_size: NA; j_call: TRBJ2-3; v_call: TRBV7-9; cdr3_aa: CASSLKPHGTDTQYF; cdr3_nt: TGTGCCAGCAGCTTAAAGCCTCATGGCACAGATACGCAGTATTTT
d_call: NA; clone_size: NA; j_call: TRBJ1-5; v_call: TRBV5-4; cdr3_aa: CASSPGRNQPQHF; cdr3_nt: TGTGCCAGCAGCCCTGGCAGGAATCAGCCCCAGCATTTT
d_call: TRBD2; clone_size: NA; j_call: TRBJ2-1; v_call: TRBV9; cdr3_aa: CASSVGSGIVNEQFF; cdr3_nt: TGTGCCAGCAGCGTAGGTAGCGGGATTGTCAATGAGCAGTTCTTC
d_call: NA; clone_size: NA; j_call: TRBJ1-1; v_call: TRBV27; cdr3_aa: CASSLGSNRVAFF; cdr3_nt: TGTGCCAGCAGTCTGGGGTCAAACAGGGTGGCTTTCTTT
d_call: NA; clone_size: NA; j_call: TRBJ2-1; v_call: TRBV7-9; cdr3_aa: CASRYYSGGGTAGEQFF; cdr3_nt: TGTGCCAGCAGGTACTATAGCGGTGGGGGGACCGCGGGTGAGCAGTTCTTC
d_call: TRBD1; clone_size: NA; j_call: TRBJ2-7; v_call: TRBV24-1; cdr3_aa: CATSDPRQGTYEQYF; cdr3_nt: TGTGCCACCAGTGATCCCCGACAGGGGACCTACGAGCAGTACTTC
d_call: NA; clone_size: once; j_call: TRBJ1-3; v_call: TRBV9; cdr3_aa: CASSAREGPLGNTIYF; cdr3_nt: TGTGCCAGCAGCGCCAGGGAGGGGCCGTTAGGAAACACCATATATTTT
d_call: NA; clone_size: NA; j_call: TRBJ1-1; v_call: TRBV5-1; cdr3_aa: CASTGTNLGNTEAFF; cdr3_nt: TGCGCCAGCACTGGGACAAACTTGGGGAACACTGAAGCTTTCTTT
d_call: NA; clone_size: NA; j_call: TRBJ2-7; v_call: TRBV18; cdr3_aa: CASSTAGEQYF; cdr3_nt: TGTGCCAGCTCAACGGCCGGGGAGCAGTACTTC